This record covers a single T cell receptor (beta chain). Its target is not known. The sample is drawn from a study of CXCR3-negative and CXCR3-positive naive CD8 T cells. UMI-labeled TRB cDNA libraries were prepared by 5' RACE. TCRdb reprocessed the 5' RACE reads and keeps a single row for each CDR3 protein, giving no DNA. Here the sample table reports over 70,000 distinct CDR3 sequences. Points from the study as a whole: CXCR3-positive naive cells had TRB CDR3s that were more hydrophobic than CXCR3-negative naive cells had.

The CDR3 is 14 residues long. CDR1 SGHTA and CDR2 FQGNSA come from the germline V gene. The TCR sequence derives from a human donor in good health. Some clones in this sample may be carry-over from other donors' samples. Sequencing was performed on naive CXCR3+ CD8+ T cells from blood. The sample's subset: CD45RO-CCR7+CD27+CD95- naive CD8+ T cells expressing CXCR3 (TNR3+). This chain connects TRBV7-2 to TRBJ1-2; TCRdb selects TRBD1, and the lack of DNA leaves this call unchecked. The CDR3 spells CASSLRGTHYGYTF. The full variable domain, rest sourced from reference TRBV7-2 and TRBJ1-2, is GAGVSQSPSNKVTEKGKDVELRCDPISGHTALYWYRQSLGQGLEFLIYFQGNSAPDKSGLPSDRFSAERTGGSVSTLTIQRTQQEDSAVYLCASSLRGTHYGYTFGSGTRLTVV.